The clone carrying this T cell receptor (beta chain) was observed a few times. Its antigen is unidentified. The record originates from a study of blood T cells in healthy people across ages. Study background: Researchers report that template switching captured about one barcoded beta molecule per two T cells. Points from the study as a whole: Older age coincided with a roughly linear decline in TCR beta diversity per million T cells. With donor CMV status unknown, expanded clonotype changes were possibly confounded.

CDR1 is SGHTA, CDR2 FQGTGA, per germline. Deletions cut 3 bases from V and 2 bases from J, with 9 bases between. This CDR3 contains 14 residues. Through a sample-barcoded 5' primer and a J-beta primer mix, a second PCR was run for roughly 7 to 11 cycles. A single record per CDR3 protein comes from TCRdb applying MiXCR to the 5' RACE reads. The table includes around 1.1 million distinct CDR3 sequences, under 40% detected once. Isolation per sample recovered at least 6 million PBMCs. The chain has TRBV7-3 and TRBJ2-3, with D hard to call. The receptor was isolated from a young man in good health. The sample taken for sequencing was blood. The CDR3 sequence: CASSFKGPTDTQYF. The CDR3 region has the DNA TGTGCCAGCAGCTTTAAGGGCCCCACAGATACGCAGTATTTT.